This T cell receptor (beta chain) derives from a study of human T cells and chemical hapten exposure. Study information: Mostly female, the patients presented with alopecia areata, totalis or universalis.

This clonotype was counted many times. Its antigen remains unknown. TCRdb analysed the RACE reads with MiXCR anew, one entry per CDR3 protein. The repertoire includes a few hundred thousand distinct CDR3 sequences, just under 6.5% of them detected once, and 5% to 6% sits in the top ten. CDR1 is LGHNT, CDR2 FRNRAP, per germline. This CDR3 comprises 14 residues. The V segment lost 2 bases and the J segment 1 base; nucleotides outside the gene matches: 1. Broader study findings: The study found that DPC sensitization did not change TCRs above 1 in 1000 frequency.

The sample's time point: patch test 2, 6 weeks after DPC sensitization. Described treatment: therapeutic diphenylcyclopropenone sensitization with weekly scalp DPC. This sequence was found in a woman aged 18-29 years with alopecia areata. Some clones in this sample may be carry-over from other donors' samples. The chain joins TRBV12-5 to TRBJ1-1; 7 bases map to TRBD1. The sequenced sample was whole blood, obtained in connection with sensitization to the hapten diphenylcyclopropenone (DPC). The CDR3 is CASGLRTGNTEAFF. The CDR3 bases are TGTGCTAGTGGTTTGCGGACAGGGAACACTGAAGCTTTCTTT.